The 12 T cell receptor beta chains listed next were all sequenced from one sample in a study of cytomegalovirus exposure and HLA in healthy donors. The PCR had 60 Vbeta and 13 Jbeta primers. The table came from immunoSEQ multiplex PCR; TCRdb's copy has only in-frame clones and leaves some out. This table has tens of thousands of clones, around 85% appearing once. The sample was PBMCs. These receptor sequences come from a man between 18 and 29 years old in good health and CMV-seronegative.

V is TRBV10-3 and J is TRBJ2-5, with D possibly being TRBD1 (5 bases). The CDR3 sequence is 15 residues long. The germline CDR1 and CDR2 sequences are ENHRY and SYGVKD. V was trimmed by 4 bases and J by 4 bases, leaving 16 bases between them. CDR3 loop: CAISGGPLTGETQYF. CDR3 in DNA: TGTGCCATCAGTGGGGGCCCCCTCACAGGAGAGACCCAGTACTTC.

The chain carries TRBV28 and TRBJ2-5, with TRBD1 identical over 8 bases. There are 15 residues in the CDR3. CDR1 MDHEN and CDR2 SYDVKM come from the germline V gene. V lost 5 bases to trimming and J lost 2 bases; unmatched junction nucleotides: 7. This chain's CDR3 is CASSRPGQGQETQYF. In DNA, the CDR3 is TGTGCCAGCAGTCGACCTGGACAGGGACAAGAGACCCAGTACTTC.

The chain joins TRBV30 to TRBJ1-5, with D possibly matching TRBD1 (5 bases). Germline loops: CDR1 GTSNPN, CDR2 SVGIG (reference sequence). This CDR3 contains 13 residues. V was cut by 1 base and J by 7 bases, with 11 bases left in between. CDR3 loop: CAWSERGGQPQHF. The CDR3 DNA reads as TGTGCCTGGAGTGAGCGGGGCGGGCAGCCCCAGCATTTT.

The rearrangement joins TRBV6-5 to TRBJ2-1, with 13 positions matching TRBD2. The CDR3 sequence is 14 residues long. J was trimmed by 6 bases and V by 6 bases; bases with no gene match: 2. Germline V gives CDR1 MNHEY, CDR2 SVGAGI. The CDR3 is CASSRLAGGNEQFF. In DNA form, the CDR3 reads TGTGCCAGCAGCCGACTAGCGGGAGGCAATGAGCAGTTCTTC.

In this sample, this clone turned up once. The CDR3 DNA reads as TGCGCCAGCAGTCTGTCTAGCGGGAGGGCAGAGACCCAGTACTTC. Amino acids: CASSLSSGRAETQYF. The chain carries TRBV5-1 and TRBJ2-5, with 12 bases matching TRBD2. V dropped 5 bases and J dropped 4; count of bases not matched to a gene: 6. The germline gives CDR1 SGHRS, CDR2 YFSETQ. The CDR3 runs to 15 residues. The whole variable domain, remainder taken from reference TRBV5-1 and TRBJ2-5, is KAGVTQTPRYLIKTRGQQVTLSCSPISGHRSVSWYQQTPGQGLQFLFEYFSETQRNKGNFPGRFSGRQFSNSRSEMNVSTLELGDSALYLCASSLSSGRAETQYFGPGTRLLVL.

Turning to this clone: The germline gene is not matched at one end of the junction; a read error may be the cause. This CDR3 reads CANSPSVLGTDTQYF. DNA for the CDR3: TGTGCCAACAGCCCATCAGTCTTGGGCACAGATACGCAGTATTTT. V and J are TRBV7-3 and TRBJ2-3; D is ambiguous. CDR1 and CDR2 (germline): SGHTA, FQGTGA. This CDR3 has 15 residues.

This sequence joins TRBV2 and TRBJ2-7; 7 bases align to TRBD2. V lost 10 bases to trimming and J lost 1 base; unmatched junction nucleotides: 7. Germline lookup yields CDR1 SNHLY and CDR2 FYNNEI. The CDR3 sequence is 13 residues long. The CDR3 reads CANAGTTSYEQYF. The CDR3 nucleotides are TGTGCCAATGCCGGGACTACTTCCTACGAGCAGTACTTC. Full variable domain (missing parts from reference TRBV2 and TRBJ2-7): EPEVTQTPSHQVTQMGQEVILRCVPISNHLYFYWYRQILGQKVEFLVSFYNNEISEKSEIFDDQFSVERPDGSNFTLKIRSTKLEDSAMYFCANAGTTSYEQYFGPGTRLTVT.

The rearrangement uses TRBV5-4 and TRBJ2-1, with a tentative D call TRBD2 (5 bases). Trimming cost V 2 bases and J 9 bases, with 18 bases left between them. CDR1 is SGHNT, CDR2 YYREEE, per germline (reference sequence). This CDR3 region has 15 residues. For the CDR3, the DNA is TGTGCCAGCAGCTTTGGGCGGGTCCAAGGCAGTGAGCAGTTCTTC. It translates to CASSFGRVQGSEQFF. Full variable domain (rest looked up from reference TRBV5-4 and TRBJ2-1): ETGVTQSPTHLIKTRGQQVTLRCSSQSGHNTVSWYQQALGQGPQFIFQYYREEENGRGNFPPRFSGLQFPNYSSELNVNALELDDSALYLCASSFGRVQGSEQFFGPGTRLTVL.

This rearrangement joins TRBV30 to TRBJ2-7; 9 bases line up with TRBD2. Germline CDR1 reads GTSNPN; CDR2 reads SVGIG (reference sequence). Unmatched junction bases numbered 7, after V lost 0 bases and J lost 7 bases. The CDR3 extends over 14 amino acids. The CDR3 spells CAWSVVAGEGEQYF. CDR3 coding DNA: TGTGCCTGGAGTGTGGTAGCGGGAGAGGGAGAGCAGTACTTC.

The table lists this clone with a few counts. V is TRBV7-9 and J is TRBJ2-1; 8 nucleotides align to TRBD2. The ends lost 10 bases at V and 2 bases at J; junction bases unmatched: 7. The CDR3 spans 14 residues. In germline, CDR1 is SEHNR, CDR2 FQNEAQ (reference sequence). CDR3 nucleotides: TGTGCCATATCAGCGGGGGTAGCCTACAATGAGCAGTTCTTC. This translates into CAISAGVAYNEQFF.

The chain links TRBV29-1 to TRBJ2-2, with 7 bases aligning to TRBD2. This CDR3 region has 14 residues. Trimming removed 7 bases from V and 2 bases from J; junction bases left unmatched: 7. The germline gives CDR1 SQVTM, CDR2 ANQGSEA. CDR3 sequence: CSAGTSVNTGELFF. The CDR3 DNA is TGCAGCGCTGGAACTAGCGTCAACACCGGGGAGCTGTTTTTT.

This clone was detected only once. This chain joins TRBV11-2 and TRBJ1-1; D gene uncertain. Germline V lookup: CDR1 SGHAT, CDR2 FQNNGV. V lost 3 bases and J lost 5, with 7 bases in between. The CDR3 spans 12 residues. The CDR3 is CASSLAGTEAFF. The CDR3 region has the DNA TGTGCCAGCAGCTTGGCCGGGACTGAAGCTTTCTTT.